Each of the 10 T cell receptor beta chains below was sequenced from the same sample in a study of T-cell reconstitution after alpha-beta-depleted transplantation in children (dated by TCRdb to the mid-2010s). The library was generated by PCR. Sequencing used an Illumina HiSeq 2500. TCR libraries were prepared with molecular barcoding, using unique molecular identifiers to normalize TCRbeta repertoire quantification. The public reads were reprocessed in TCRdb via fastp at Q25 and MiXCR, keeping in-frame beta chains. A single entry per CDR3 protein holds the most common genes and DNA from its merged rows. This sample lists around 680,000 distinct CDR3 sequences; roughly 17% were detected once. The ten largest clones add up to 1.1% of the sample. The sample here was PBMCs from the stem cell graft donor, taken from the stem cell graft. These TCRs come from a human donor who donated a stem cell graft to a child with acute myeloid leukemia.

This clonotype was recorded a few times. The rearrangement joins TRBV5-1 to TRBJ2-1; no clear D. V lost 1 base to trimming and J lost 6 bases, with 8 bases between them. The CDR3 is 13 amino acids. Germline-derived CDR1 and CDR2 are SGHRS and YFSETQ. CDR3 protein: CASSLRPSNEQFF. In nucleotides, the CDR3 is TGCGCCAGCAGCTTGAGGCCTTCCAATGAGCAGTTCTTC.

This clonotype was seen many times. The genes are TRBV12-3 or TRBV12-4 and TRBJ1-2; perhaps TRBD1 as D (5 bases). This CDR3 contains 13 residues. Trimming cost V 6 bases and J 4 bases, with 12 bases left between them. CDR3 sequence reads: CASSLGAVYGYTF. The CDR3 nucleotides are TGTGCCAGCAGCCTAGGGGCCGTCTATGGCTACACCTTC.

The V call is TRBV12-3 or TRBV12-4, the J call TRBJ1-5; D is ambiguous. V was pared by 5 bases and J by 6 bases, with 23 bases between. This CDR3 region has 17 residues. CDR3 amino acids: CASSPKGYGDLSQPQHF. In DNA form, the CDR3 reads TGTGCCAGCAGTCCTAAAGGGTACGGGGATTTAAGTCAGCCCCAGCATTTT.

The V gene is TRBV20-1, the J gene TRBJ1-4; 9 bases agree with TRBD1. The CDR3 is 14 amino acids. Germline V gene sequence: CDR1 DFQATT, CDR2 SNEGSKA (reference sequence). After removal of 5 bases from V and 3 bases from J, the junction contained 4 bases not matched to a gene. CDR3: CSAHRTGANEKLFF. As DNA, the CDR3 is TGCAGTGCTCACCGGACAGGGGCTAATGAAAAACTGTTTTTT.

This chain connects TRBV6-1 to TRBJ2-1; D is undetermined. This CDR3 region has 15 residues. V was pared by 5 bases and J by 0 bases, with 11 bases between. Per germline, CDR1 MNHNS and CDR2 SASEGT. CDR3 protein: CASSRPMSSYNEQFF. CDR3 nucleotides: TGTGCCAGCAGTCGACCGATGAGCTCCTACAATGAGCAGTTCTTC.

This clonotype was counted ten times or more. The chain combines TRBV7-2 with TRBJ1-1; no definite D call. V was shortened by 1 base and J by 1 base, with 7 bases between the two germline ends. The CDR3 runs 14 residues. Germline lookup yields CDR1 SGHTA and CDR2 FQGNSA. CDR3 DNA: TGTGCCAGCAGCTTAGATCCAGGGAACACTGAAGCTTTCTTT. It is translated as CASSLDPGNTEAFF.

This clonotype was observed many times. The chain uses TRBV27 and TRBJ2-6; no firm D call. CDR1 and CDR2 from the germline V gene are MNHEY and SMNVEV (reference sequence). Trimming removed 2 bases at V and 0 bases at J, with 11 bases between. The CDR3 spans 17 residues. DNA for the CDR3: TGTGCCAGCAGTTTAGATGCGTGGGGCTCTGGGGCCAACGTCCTGACTTTC. This gives the protein CASSLDAWGSGANVLTF.

The chain carries TRBV24-1 and TRBJ1-5, with D possibly TRBD1 on 6 matching bases. Trimming shortened V by 9 bases and J by 3 bases, and 14 bases separated the two germline ends. This CDR3 contains 14 residues. Per the germline V gene, CDR1 is KGHDR and CDR2 is SFDVKD. The chain's CDR3 is CATGGTGANQPQHF. CDR3 coding DNA: TGTGCCACCGGAGGAACGGGGGCCAATCAGCCCCAGCATTTT.

V is TRBV5-1 and J is TRBJ2-7, with D possibly called TRBD1 or TRBD2 (7 bases each). Trimming left V 0 bases short and J 2 bases short, with 18 bases between. The germline CDR1 and CDR2 sequences are SGHRS and YFSETQ. CDR3 length equals 17 residues. The CDR3, as DNA: TGCGCCAGCAGCTTGGGACCGTCAGGGGGGGTCACCTACGAGCAGTACGTC. It codes for CASSLGPSGGVTYEQYV.

There are many counts of this clonotype. The genes are TRBV29-1 and TRBJ1-1; no reliable D call. The ends were cut back, 7 bases at V and 0 bases at J, with 18 bases in the middle. Germline lookup yields CDR1 SQVTM and CDR2 ANQGSEA. CDR3 size: 15 residues. The CDR3 is CSAGRPGYMNTEAFF. CDR3 DNA: TGCAGCGCCGGCCGCCCTGGATACATGAACACTGAAGCTTTCTTT. The full variable domain, in which reference TRBV29-1 and TRBJ1-1 provide the parts outside the CDR3, is SAVISQKPSRDICQRGTSLTIQCQVDSQVTMMFWYRQQPGQSLTLIATANQGSEATYESGFVIDKFPISRPNLTFSTLTVSNMSPEDSSIYLCSAGRPGYMNTEAFFGQGTRLTVV.